The rows below give T cell receptor beta chains drawn from one sample of a study of neurological immune-mediated disorders. TCRdb recomputed calls from the 5' RACE reads with MiXCR, one row per CDR3 protein. The repertoire has fewer than 85,000 distinct CDR3 sequences, approximately 5% of them found once; the top ten carry 2% to 2.5%. The sample taken for sequencing was PBMCs. Source of these receptors: a woman aged 25-40 years with multiple sclerosis. The CDR3 runs from the conserved cysteine through the conserved F or W. D genes are given only for firm matches. Rows give clone size only sometimes, using once, few, many, or a class for an expanded clone.

CDR3nt: TGTGCCAGCAGCTTGGCCGCGGGTGAGATAGGCAATCAGCCCCAGCATTTT; CDR3aa: CASSLAAGEIGNQPQHF; v_gene: TRBV5-5; j_gene: TRBJ1-5; abundance: many; d_gene: -
CDR3nt: TGTGCCAGCAGTTGGTCCGGGACAGGGGGCTATGGCTACACCTTC; CDR3aa: CASSWSGTGGYGYTF; v_gene: TRBV27; j_gene: TRBJ1-2; abundance: many; d_gene: TRBD1
CDR3nt: TGCGCCAGCAGCATGGGAAATTCGGAGACCCAGTACTTC; CDR3aa: CASSMGNSETQYF; v_gene: TRBV5-1; j_gene: TRBJ2-5; abundance: many; d_gene: -
CDR3nt: TGTGCCAGCAGCTTAGAGGGGGAGGAAGCTTTCTTT; CDR3aa: CASSLEGEEAFF; v_gene: TRBV7-9; j_gene: TRBJ1-1; abundance: many; d_gene: -
CDR3nt: TGTGCCAGCAGCTTAGATGGGCCGGGGCTAGCAAATGAGCAGTTCTTC; CDR3aa: CASSLDGPGLANEQFF; v_gene: TRBV11-2; j_gene: TRBJ2-1; abundance: many; d_gene: -
CDR3nt: TGCGCCAGCAGCCCGGACAGCTATAATTCACCCCTCCACTTT; CDR3aa: CASSPDSYNSPLHF; v_gene: TRBV5-1; j_gene: TRBJ1-6; abundance: many; d_gene: -
CDR3nt: TGTGCCAGCAGTTTCGATGGCAGGGGCTACACCTTC; CDR3aa: CASSFDGRGYTF; v_gene: TRBV28; j_gene: TRBJ1-2; abundance: -; d_gene: -
CDR3nt: TGCGCCAGCTCCCTAGCGGGAAGAGAGACCCAGTACTTC; CDR3aa: CASSLAGRETQYF; v_gene: TRBV5-1; j_gene: TRBJ2-5; abundance: many; d_gene: TRBD2
CDR3nt: TGTGCCAGCAGCTTCCAGGGCGAGCAGTACTTC; CDR3aa: CASSFQGEQYF; v_gene: TRBV7-9; j_gene: TRBJ2-7; abundance: many; d_gene: -
CDR3nt: TGCGCCAGCAGTGAGTCTAGCGGGACCCGCACAGATACGCAGTATTTT; CDR3aa: CASSESSGTRTDTQYF; v_gene: TRBV10-1; j_gene: TRBJ2-3; abundance: -; d_gene: TRBD2
CDR3nt: TGCGCCAGCAGCTTGTTAGGGGGCGACACCGGGGAGCTGTTTTTT; CDR3aa: CASSLLGGDTGELFF; v_gene: TRBV5-1; j_gene: TRBJ2-2; abundance: few; d_gene: TRBD1
CDR3nt: TGTGCCACCAGTGAAGGGACCGCACAAGAGACCCAGTACTTC; CDR3aa: CATSEGTAQETQYF; v_gene: TRBV24-1; j_gene: TRBJ2-5; abundance: many; d_gene: -
CDR3nt: TGCAGTGCCCCCGACCAGTATAATTCACCCCTCCACTTT; CDR3aa: CSAPDQYNSPLHF; v_gene: TRBV20-1; j_gene: TRBJ1-6; abundance: many; d_gene: -
CDR3nt: TGTGCCAGCTCGGGCCTACAGAACACCGGGGAGCTGTTTTTT; CDR3aa: CASSGLQNTGELFF; v_gene: TRBV6-1; j_gene: TRBJ2-2; abundance: many; d_gene: -
CDR3nt: TGCAGTGCTAGAGATCCCTGGACAGGGGCTGATACGCAGTATTTT; CDR3aa: CSARDPWTGADTQYF; v_gene: TRBV20-1; j_gene: TRBJ2-3; abundance: many; d_gene: TRBD1
CDR3nt: TGTGCCAGCAGTCCCGTTGGGACGAGGTCCTACGAGCAGTACTTC; CDR3aa: CASSPVGTRSYEQYF; v_gene: TRBV28; j_gene: TRBJ2-7; abundance: many; d_gene: -
CDR3nt: TGCGCCAGCAGCTTGGCCCCAGGGGGGACTGAAGCTTTCTTT; CDR3aa: CASSLAPGGTEAFF; v_gene: TRBV5-1; j_gene: TRBJ1-1; abundance: many; d_gene: TRBD1
CDR3nt: TGTGCCTGGAGTGTAGCAGGGACTTCCAATCAGCCCCAGCATTTT; CDR3aa: CAWSVAGTSNQPQHF; v_gene: TRBV30; j_gene: TRBJ1-5; abundance: many; d_gene: -
CDR3nt: TGCGCCAGCAGCTTGGGGACAGGGATGGGCTACGAGCAGTACTTC; CDR3aa: CASSLGTGMGYEQYF; v_gene: TRBV5-1; j_gene: TRBJ2-7; abundance: many; d_gene: TRBD1
CDR3nt: TGTGCCACCAGCAGATCCCAACAGGGTGGCTATGGCTACACCTTC; CDR3aa: CATSRSQQGGYGYTF; v_gene: TRBV15; j_gene: TRBJ1-2; abundance: many; d_gene: -
CDR3nt: TGTGCCAGCTCACTAAGGATCGACGAGACCCAGTACTTC; CDR3aa: CASSLRIDETQYF; v_gene: TRBV18; j_gene: TRBJ2-5; abundance: many; d_gene: -
CDR3nt: TGTGCCAGCAGCTTATCGGGACAATTATACGAGCAGTACTTC; CDR3aa: CASSLSGQLYEQYF; v_gene: TRBV7-9; j_gene: TRBJ2-7; abundance: many; d_gene: -
CDR3nt: TGTGCCAGCAGCCCGTGGGACAGGGGGCGAACCGGGGAGCTGTTTTTT; CDR3aa: CASSPWDRGRTGELFF; v_gene: TRBV7-9; j_gene: TRBJ2-2; abundance: -; d_gene: TRBD1
CDR3nt: TGTGCCATCAAGGGTAGCTCTGGAAACACCATATATTTT; CDR3aa: CAIKGSSGNTIYF; v_gene: TRBV10-3; j_gene: TRBJ1-3; abundance: many; d_gene: -
CDR3nt: TGTGCCAGCAGCTTGGGCAGGGTAGGGATTGAAGCTTTCTTT; CDR3aa: CASSLGRVGIEAFF; v_gene: TRBV5-8; j_gene: TRBJ1-1; abundance: many; d_gene: -
CDR3nt: TGTGCCATCAACGACGGGGACAGGGGAGGATACGAGCAGTACTTC; CDR3aa: CAINDGDRGGYEQYF; v_gene: TRBV10-3; j_gene: TRBJ2-7; abundance: many; d_gene: TRBD1
CDR3nt: TGTGCCAGCAGCACCTTGGCGGGGGGCGGGACCGGGGAGCTGTTTTTT; CDR3aa: CASSTLAGGGTGELFF; v_gene: TRBV12-3/TRBV12-4; j_gene: TRBJ2-2; abundance: -; d_gene: TRBD2
CDR3nt: TGTGCCATTAGGGGCAGTCCTAACACCGGGGAGCTGTTTTTT; CDR3aa: CAIRGSPNTGELFF; v_gene: TRBV10-3; j_gene: TRBJ2-2; abundance: many; d_gene: -
CDR3nt: TGCAGTGCTATGACGAGCTCCTACAATGAGCAGTTCTTC; CDR3aa: CSAMTSSYNEQFF; v_gene: TRBV20-1; j_gene: TRBJ2-1; abundance: -; d_gene: -
CDR3nt: TGCAGTGCTAGAGACCTAGCGGGGTCCAATGAGCAGTTCTTC; CDR3aa: CSARDLAGSNEQFF; v_gene: TRBV20-1; j_gene: TRBJ2-1; abundance: few; d_gene: TRBD2
CDR3nt: TGCGCCAGCAGTGAGTCGATGGACTTATACACCGGGGAGCTGTTTTTT; CDR3aa: CASSESMDLYTGELFF; v_gene: TRBV10-1; j_gene: TRBJ2-2; abundance: many; d_gene: -
CDR3nt: TGCAGTGCTAGAGATCAAGCCGGACGCGAGCAGTACTTC; CDR3aa: CSARDQAGREQYF; v_gene: TRBV20-1; j_gene: TRBJ2-7; abundance: many; d_gene: -
CDR3nt: TGCAGTGCTAGAGACACGCAGGGGCTTGGGGCTCAGCCCCAGCATTTT; CDR3aa: CSARDTQGLGAQPQHF; v_gene: TRBV20-1; j_gene: TRBJ1-5; abundance: -; d_gene: -
CDR3nt: TGTGCCAGCAGTCCCGGGCTCACAGATACGCAGTATTTT; CDR3aa: CASSPGLTDTQYF; v_gene: TRBV13; j_gene: TRBJ2-3; abundance: many; d_gene: -
CDR3nt: TGTGCCAGCAGCTTGCCTCCAGAGACCCAGTACTTC; CDR3aa: CASSLPPETQYF; v_gene: TRBV5-5; j_gene: TRBJ2-5; abundance: many; d_gene: -
CDR3nt: TGTGCCAGCAGTGAAGATAAAGAGGGACAAACAGATACGCAGTATTTT; CDR3aa: CASSEDKEGQTDTQYF; v_gene: TRBV2; j_gene: TRBJ2-3; abundance: many; d_gene: -
CDR3nt: TGCGCCAGCAGCTGGGACGGCCTGAACACTGAAGCTTTCTTT; CDR3aa: CASSWDGLNTEAFF; v_gene: TRBV5-1; j_gene: TRBJ1-1; abundance: many; d_gene: -
CDR3nt: TGCGCCAGCAGCTTCCAGACTAGCGGGAGCCCCTACGAGCAGTACTTC; CDR3aa: CASSFQTSGSPYEQYF; v_gene: TRBV5-1; j_gene: TRBJ2-7; abundance: many; d_gene: TRBD2
CDR3nt: TGTGCCAGCAGTGTAGCACTACAAGAGACCCAGTACTTC; CDR3aa: CASSVALQETQYF; v_gene: TRBV7-2; j_gene: TRBJ2-5; abundance: many; d_gene: -
CDR3nt: TGTGCCAGCAAGGTACTCCGACAAGCGGGAGGGTTGACTAGCACAGATACGCAGTATTTT; CDR3aa: CASKVLRQAGGLTSTDTQYF; v_gene: TRBV6-5; j_gene: TRBJ2-3; abundance: -; d_gene: TRBD2
CDR3nt: TGTGCCAGCAGCCAAGATGGATCCCGGAATCAGCCCCAGCATTTT; CDR3aa: CASSQDGSRNQPQHF; v_gene: TRBV4-2; j_gene: TRBJ1-5; abundance: -; d_gene: -
CDR3nt: TGCGCCAGCAGGTCACTAGCGGGAGGGCGAAATGAGCAGTTCTTC; CDR3aa: CASRSLAGGRNEQFF; v_gene: TRBV5-1; j_gene: TRBJ2-1; abundance: many; d_gene: TRBD2
CDR3nt: TGTGCCAGCACCCGCGGTAGGGGGGGATATGGCTACACCTTC; CDR3aa: CASTRGRGGYGYTF; v_gene: TRBV28; j_gene: TRBJ1-2; abundance: many; d_gene: -
CDR3nt: TGCAGTGCTAGCGCTACTAGATCTAGCTCCTACGAGCAGTACTTC; CDR3aa: CSASATRSSSYEQYF; v_gene: TRBV20-1; j_gene: TRBJ2-7; abundance: few; d_gene: -
CDR3nt: TGTGCCAGCAGCGTGGGACAGTTCCCAGATACGCAGTATTTT; CDR3aa: CASSVGQFPDTQYF; v_gene: TRBV9; j_gene: TRBJ2-3; abundance: -; d_gene: TRBD1
CDR3nt: TGCAGTGCTAGAGAAGGGGGAAGGGGTGAAAAACTGTTTTTT; CDR3aa: CSAREGGRGEKLFF; v_gene: TRBV20-1; j_gene: TRBJ1-4; abundance: many; d_gene: -
CDR3nt: TGCGCCAGCAGCTTGGGCGGGACTGCCCCTGAAGCTTTCTTT; CDR3aa: CASSLGGTAPEAFF; v_gene: TRBV5-1; j_gene: TRBJ1-1; abundance: few; d_gene: -
CDR3nt: TGTGCCACCAGCGGTGGGGGGACCGTGAACACTGAAGCTTTCTTT; CDR3aa: CATSGGGTVNTEAFF; v_gene: TRBV15; j_gene: TRBJ1-1; abundance: many; d_gene: -
CDR3nt: TGCGCCAGCAGCAGGGACAGAGAAAACACTGAAGCTTTCTTT; CDR3aa: CASSRDRENTEAFF; v_gene: TRBV5-1; j_gene: TRBJ1-1; abundance: many; d_gene: TRBD1
CDR3nt: TGCGCCAGCAGCCAAATCGGAACAGGAGACAATGAGCAGTTCTTC; CDR3aa: CASSQIGTGDNEQFF; v_gene: TRBV5-1; j_gene: TRBJ2-1; abundance: many; d_gene: -
CDR3nt: TGCGCCAGCAGCCCCCTGGGGGATGAGACCCAGTACTTC; CDR3aa: CASSPLGDETQYF; v_gene: TRBV5-1; j_gene: TRBJ2-5; abundance: many; d_gene: -
CDR3nt: TGTGCCAGCAGTCCAGGGACTAGCGGGAGTAAATACGAGCAGTACTTC; CDR3aa: CASSPGTSGSKYEQYF; v_gene: TRBV27; j_gene: TRBJ2-7; abundance: -; d_gene: TRBD2
CDR3nt: TGCAGTGCTAGAGATAGCTCCTTGGCGGGAGCCTACAATGAGCAGTTCTTC; CDR3aa: CSARDSSLAGAYNEQFF; v_gene: TRBV20-1; j_gene: TRBJ2-1; abundance: -; d_gene: TRBD2